The 16 T cell receptor beta chains listed next were all sequenced from one sample in a study of T cells in tuberculosis. The method was immunoSEQ multiplex PCR; TCRdb's version includes in-frame clones alone and lacks a portion of them. The sample has under 40,000 clones, approximately 93% seen once. The specimen was PBMCs. The receptors were gathered from a donor between 10 and 35 years old with latent tuberculosis or without tuberculosis infection.

V is TRBV5-1 and J is TRBJ1-1; tentative D call: TRBD1 (5 bases). The ends were cut back, 7 bases at V and 10 bases at J, with 20 bases in the middle. The CDR3 spans 13 residues. Germline CDR1 reads SGHRS; CDR2 reads YFSETQ. The CDR3 nucleotides are TGCGCCAGCCGTCGGGACGGAGGGGAAAGAGCTTTCTTT. Translating it yields CASRRDGGERAFF.

The rearrangement links TRBV5-1 to TRBJ1-1; 8 positions match TRBD1. With 3 bases clipped from V and 4 bases from J, the junction kept 5 bases outside the gene matches. The CDR3 runs 14 residues. Germline assignment: CDR1 SGHRS and CDR2 YFSETQ. This CDR3 reads CASSWDRRGTEAFF. The CDR3 DNA follows: TGCGCCAGCAGCTGGGACAGGAGAGGCACTGAAGCTTTCTTT.

CDR3 in amino acids: CASSPLPDRGFDEQFF. The CDR3 DNA sequence: TGTGCCAGCAGTCCCCTCCCGGACAGGGGTTTCGATGAGCAGTTCTTC. This chain uses TRBV28 with TRBJ2-1, with TRBD1 identical over 9 bases. The CDR3 runs 16 residues. With 5 bases clipped from V and 8 bases from J, the junction kept 13 bases outside the gene matches. Germline loops: CDR1 MDHEN, CDR2 SYDVKM.

The chain combines TRBV9 with TRBJ2-1, with D possibly being TRBD2 (6 bases). Trimming left V 3 bases short and J 5 bases short, with 12 bases between. Germline V gives CDR1 SGDLS, CDR2 YYNGEE. The CDR3 spans 14 residues. The CDR3 sequence: CASSAGTLNNEQFF. DNA of the CDR3: TGTGCCAGCAGCGCCGGGACTCTGAACAATGAGCAGTTCTTC. Combining the CDR3 with reference TRBV9 and TRBJ2-1 gives the whole variable domain DSGVTQTPKHLITATGQRVTLRCSPRSGDLSVYWYQQSLDQGLQFLIQYYNGEERAKGNILERFSAQQFPDLHSELNLSSLELGDSALYFCASSAGTLNNEQFFGPGTRLTVL.

The rearrangement links TRBV27 to TRBJ2-5; D perhaps matches TRBD1 (5 bases). Germline assignment: CDR1 MNHEY and CDR2 SMNVEV (reference sequence). V lost 4 bases, J lost 0 bases, and 9 bases lay in between. This CDR3 spans 14 amino acids. The CDR3 DNA follows: TGTGCCAGCAGTTCGTGGGGCGACCAAGAGACCCAGTACTTC. It yields the protein CASSSWGDQETQYF.

This clone was detected once. V usage is TRBV4-2 and J usage is TRBJ2-1; 8 bases map to TRBD2. Trimming cost V 0 bases and J 6 bases; bases outside gene matches: 13. The CDR3 has 18 amino acids. Germline V gene sequence: CDR1 LGHNA, CDR2 YNFKEQ. The chain's CDR3 is CASSQDPTHREGLNEQFF. CDR3 sequence (DNA): TGTGCCAGCAGCCAAGACCCTACTCATCGGGAGGGCCTCAATGAGCAGTTCTTC.

The chain joins TRBV25-1 to TRBJ2-2, with 9 bases identical to TRBD2. J was trimmed by 5 bases and V by 6 bases; bases with no gene match: 7. The CDR3 totals 15 residues. From germline, CDR1 is MGHDK and CDR2 SYGVNS. The CDR3, as DNA: TGTGCCAGCAGATCCTTAGCGGGAGAGACCGGGGAGCTGTTTTTT. Translated: CASRSLAGETGELFF.

The chain is built from TRBV11-3 and TRBJ2-1; TRBD2 agrees at 12 bases. Germline assignment: CDR1 SGHNT and CDR2 YENEEA. The length of the CDR3 is 15 residues. Trimming at V came to 5 bases and at J to 8 bases, leaving 7 bases not matched to a gene. In DNA, the CDR3 is TGTGCCAGCAGCCGACTAGCGGGAGTGATAGATGAGCAGTTCTTC. Amino acid sequence: CASSRLAGVIDEQFF. The variable domain in full, completed from reference TRBV11-3 and TRBJ2-1, reads EAGVVQSPRYKIIEKKQPVAFWCNPISGHNTLYWYLQNLGQGPELLIRYENEEAVDDSQLPKDRFSAERLKGVDSTLKIQPAELGDSAVYLCASSRLAGVIDEQFFGPGTRLTVL.

V usage is TRBV5-6 and J usage is TRBJ2-1, with unresolved D. This CDR3 contains 15 residues. Trimming stripped 4 bases from V and 4 bases from J, with 15 bases between. The germline V gene encodes CDR1 SGHDT and CDR2 YYEEEE. In nucleotides, the CDR3 is TGTGCCAGCAGCCCAGACCAGACACTTTACAATGAGCAGTTCTTC. Its translation is CASSPDQTLYNEQFF.

The J gene is TRBJ2-7, the V gene TRBV15, with TRBD2 matching over 7 bases. The ends lost 4 bases at V and 5 bases at J; junction bases unmatched: 11. Germline V gene data show CDR1 as LNHNV and CDR2 as YYDKDF (reference sequence). CDR3 length: 15 residues. CDR3 in amino acids: CATSIGGTTLNEQYF. In DNA, the CDR3 is TGTGCCACCAGCATTGGAGGGACTACATTAAACGAGCAGTACTTC. Filled out from reference TRBV15 and TRBJ2-7, the complete variable domain reads DAMVIQNPRYQVTQFGKPVTLSCSQTLNHNVMYWYQQKSSQAPKLLFHYYDKDFNNEADTPDNFQSRRPNTSFCFLDIRSPGLGDTAMYLCATSIGGTTLNEQYFGPGTRLTVT.

The V and J genes are TRBV27 and TRBJ2-1; D is ambiguous. V was cut by 4 bases and J by 0 bases, with 13 bases left in between. The germline CDR1 and CDR2 sequences are MNHEY and SMNVEV (reference sequence). The CDR3 sequence is 16 residues long. The CDR3 loop is CASSSGVSSSYNEQFF. CDR3 nucleotide sequence: TGTGCCAGCAGTTCGGGTGTTTCGAGCTCCTACAATGAGCAGTTCTTC.

By sample share, this clone is medium-sized. The chain is built from TRBV7-9 and TRBJ1-1, with D possibly being TRBD1 (6 bases). With 2 bases removed from V and 2 bases from J, the gap between germline ends came to 15 bases. The CDR3 is 16 residues long. Germline V CDR1 and CDR2: SEHNR, FQNEAQ (reference sequence). The CDR3 region has the DNA TGTGCCAGCAGCTTAATAGGACAGACCTTTAACACTGAAGCTTTCTTT. Its translation is CASSLIGQTFNTEAFF.

This chain joins TRBV30 and TRBJ2-7; 7 bases fit TRBD1. There are 13 residues in the CDR3. With 0 bases clipped from V and 6 bases from J, the junction kept 5 bases outside the gene matches. Germline V lookup: CDR1 GTSNPN, CDR2 SVGIG (reference sequence). The CDR3 region has the DNA TGTGCCTGGAGTGTCTTGAGACAGGGCGAGCAGTACTTC. This gives the protein CAWSVLRQGEQYF. Looking up the rest from reference TRBV30 and TRBJ2-7 gives the full variable domain: SQTIHQWPATLVQPVGSPLSLECTVEGTSNPNLYWYRQAAGRGLQLLFYSVGIGQISSEVPQNLSASRPQDRQFILSSKKLLLSDSGFYLCAWSVLRQGEQYFGPGTRLTVT.

CDR3 loop: CASSRSYNEQFF. The CDR3, as DNA: TGCGCCAGCAGCCGCTCCTACAATGAGCAGTTCTTC. The rearrangement links TRBV5-1 to TRBJ2-1; D remains ambiguous. V lost 4 bases and J 0 bases, leaving 2 bases between the germline ends. CDR3 length: 12 residues. Germline V gene sequence: CDR1 SGHRS, CDR2 YFSETQ.

The sample holds one count of this clone. The rearrangement links TRBV9 to TRBJ2-7; D perhaps matches TRBD1 (5 bases). Germline V CDR1 and CDR2: SGDLS, YYNGEE. Trimming removed 3 bases at V and 3 bases at J, with 10 bases between. The length of the CDR3 is 13 residues. This chain's CDR3 is CASSEGQGYEQYF. CDR3 bases: TGTGCCAGCAGCGAGGGGCAGGGCTACGAGCAGTACTTC.

The chain carries TRBV6-5 and TRBJ2-7, with 10 bases that match TRBD2. This CDR3 is built from 16 residues. J gave up 4 bases and V 0 bases, and 6 bases lay outside the gene matches. Germline V gene lookup returns CDR1 MNHEY and CDR2 SVGAGI. The CDR3 DNA sequence: TGTGCCAGCAGTTACTCGAAGGTAGCGGGAGGTTACGAGCAGTACTTC. Translating it yields CASSYSKVAGGYEQYF.